The 20 T cell receptor beta chains in this list originate from one sample, sequenced in a study of T cells after yellow fever vaccination. TCRdb reprocessed the 5' RACE reads with MiXCR, giving one entry per CDR3 protein. The profile shows 500,000 to 650,000 distinct CDR3 sequences, approximately 16% of them singletons. The material was PBMCs, obtained less than 6 days after the first yellow fever vaccination. These receptors were taken from a man between 18 and 29 years old who received the YFV17D yellow fever vaccine.

CDR3 sequence (DNA): TGTGCCATCAGTGAGGGCCAGGGGAGAGAGACCCAGTACTTC. Residues: CAISEGQGRETQYF. The chain uses TRBV10-3 and TRBJ2-5; a weak D match, TRBD1 (6 bases). The CDR3 sequence is 14 residues long. V lost 2 bases and J lost 4, with 11 bases in between. The germline V gene encodes CDR1 ENHRY and CDR2 SYGVKD.

The CDR3 DNA sequence: TGTGCCAGCAGCCTCGTTTTGGTCGGGTGGATGAGAGACGAGCAGTACTTC. It specifies CASSLVLVGWMRDEQYF. The V call is TRBV5-5, the J call TRBJ2-7; D is ambiguous. CDR1 SGHKS and CDR2 YYEKEE come from the germline V gene (reference sequence). The CDR3 spans 17 residues. Trimming pared 4 bases from V and 5 bases from J, leaving 25 bases between.

V usage is TRBV2 and J usage is TRBJ1-2, with 7 bases fitting TRBD1. CDR3 length equals 12 residues. Germline-derived CDR1 and CDR2 are SNHLY and FYNNEI. In DNA form, the CDR3 reads TGTGCTACCGGGACAGTTGCTCCCGGCTACACCTTC. Protein: CATGTVAPGYTF.

The chain combines TRBV7-6 with TRBJ2-5; TRBD1 might be the D (5 bases). The V end lost 8 bases, the J end lost 6 bases, and 16 bases lay between the germline ends. The CDR3 is made up of 13 amino acids. The germline V gene has CDR1 SGHVS and CDR2 FNYEAQ. The CDR3 bases are TGTGCCAGCCAAGTCCAGGGTAGAAAGACCCAGTACTTC. Its protein product is CASQVQGRKTQYF.

This clonotype was seen many times. This chain connects TRBV2 to TRBJ2-5; 13 bases agree with TRBD2. Germline values: CDR1 SNHLY, CDR2 FYNNEI. J gave up 2 bases and V 6 bases, and 3 bases lay outside the gene matches. The CDR3 is made up of 15 amino acids. The CDR3 reads CASRRTSGGQETQYF. CDR3 in DNA: TGTGCCAGCAGACGGACTAGCGGGGGACAAGAGACCCAGTACTTC.

This clonotype was picked up a small number of times. The gene calls are TRBV10-3 and TRBJ1-6; 7 bases map to TRBD1. Trimming took 3 bases from V and 10 from J; bases not matched to a gene: 6. This CDR3 has 14 amino acids. From germline, CDR1 is ENHRY and CDR2 SYGVKD. The CDR3 bases are TGTGCCATCAGTGAAGGGCAGGGGGGGTCACCCCTCCACTTT. Translating gives CAISEGQGGSPLHF.

This clonotype was counted between two and nine times. One base away lies a much larger clone, so this may be a sequencing read error. The rearrangement uses TRBV7-9 and TRBJ2-1; 10 positions match TRBD2. V lost 1 base, J lost 9 bases, and 3 bases stayed unmatched. The CDR3 spans 14 residues. The germline V gene has CDR1 SEHNR and CDR2 FQNEAQ (reference sequence). In nucleotides, the CDR3 is TGTGCCAGCAGCTTAGGGACTAGCGGAAGTGAGCAGTTCTTC. Translation: CASSLGTSGSEQFF.

This clonotype was seen only a few times. The chain employs TRBV6-5 and TRBJ2-4, with unresolved D. The CDR3 spans 19 residues. Per the germline V gene, CDR1 is MNHEY and CDR2 is SVGAGI. The V and J ends lost 0 bases and 1 base respectively, with 19 bases between them. CDR3 nucleotide sequence: TGTGCCAGCAGTTACTCGAGTCGGGCAAGCCTCCGGGCCAAAAACATTCAGTACTTC. It translates to CASSYSSRASLRAKNIQYF.

The chain employs TRBV27 and TRBJ2-1, with a tentative D call TRBD1 (5 bases). V lost 3 bases and J lost 5, with 17 bases in between. The CDR3 extends over 16 amino acids. In germline, CDR1 is MNHEY, CDR2 SMNVEV (reference sequence). This chain's CDR3 is CASSFSGPRWDNEQFF. Written as DNA, the CDR3 is TGTGCCAGCAGTTTTTCAGGGCCGAGGTGGGACAATGAGCAGTTCTTC.

This clonotype has a handful of counts. V is TRBV7-9 and J is TRBJ2-4; D is tentatively TRBD1 or TRBD2 (7 bases each). This CDR3 spans 14 amino acids. Germline loops: CDR1 SEHNR, CDR2 FQNEAQ (reference sequence). Trimming cost V 5 bases and J 7 bases, with 15 bases left between them. CDR3 residues: CASSPPQGGNIQYF. CDR3 nucleotide sequence: TGTGCCAGCAGCCCCCCCCAGGGGGGGAACATTCAGTACTTC.

This CDR3 is CASPSGHEQFF. CDR3 nucleotides: TGTGCCAGCCCCTCGGGCCATGAGCAGTTCTTC. V usage is TRBV7-9 and J usage is TRBJ2-1; D unclear. There are 11 residues in the CDR3. Trimming took off 8 bases at V and 8 bases at J, with 10 bases between the two ends. Germline V gene lookup returns CDR1 SEHNR and CDR2 FQNEAQ (reference sequence).

The chain links TRBV20-1 to TRBJ2-5; D unclear. V lost 6 bases to trimming and J lost 2 bases, with 16 bases between them. Per the germline V gene, CDR1 is DFQATT and CDR2 is SNEGSKA (reference sequence). The CDR3 sequence is 14 residues long. The DNA for the CDR3 is TGCAGTGCAGCACCTCTGGAAACTCAAGAGACCCAGTACTTC. Its translation: CSAAPLETQETQYF.

The chain recombines TRBV7-9 with TRBJ1-4; D remains ambiguous. Per germline, CDR1 SEHNR and CDR2 FQNEAQ (reference sequence). Trimming removed 5 bases from V and 6 bases from J, with 16 bases in between. The CDR3 is 15 residues long. The CDR3 region has the DNA TGTGCCAGCAGCCTATCGGGAAGGAGTCATGAAAAACTGTTTTTT. This encodes CASSLSGRSHEKLFF.

V and J are TRBV5-1 and TRBJ1-4, with TRBD1 as a possible D gene (5 bases). Germline V gives CDR1 SGHRS, CDR2 YFSETQ. The V and J ends lost 0 bases and 5 bases respectively, with 8 bases between them. The CDR3 covers 14 residues. For the CDR3, the DNA is TGCGCCAGCAGCTTGGAGGGGATGAATGAAAAACTGTTTTTT. This translates into CASSLEGMNEKLFF. Full variable domain (outside the CDR3, taken from reference TRBV5-1 and TRBJ1-4): KAGVTQTPRYLIKTRGQQVTLSCSPISGHRSVSWYQQTPGQGLQFLFEYFSETQRNKGNFPGRFSGRQFSNSRSEMNVSTLELGDSALYLCASSLEGMNEKLFFGSGTQLSVL.

The chain employs TRBV20-1 and TRBJ2-7; the D gene could be TRBD1 or TRBD2 (5 bases each). Trimming took 6 bases from V and 2 from J, leaving 20 bases between them. From germline, CDR1 is DFQATT and CDR2 SNEGSKA (reference sequence). There are 15 residues in the CDR3. The CDR3 DNA is TGCAGTGCGAGGAGGTCGGCAGGGTTCCCCTACGAGCAGTACTTC. It yields the protein CSARRSAGFPYEQYF.

The V gene is TRBV5-1, the J gene TRBJ1-4, with TRBD1 matching over 8 bases. The V gene's germline CDR1 is SGHRS and CDR2 YFSETQ. J gave up 8 bases and V 3 bases, and 6 bases lay outside the gene matches. CDR3 length: 14 residues. The CDR3 protein is CASSSQGAEEKLFF. CDR3 DNA: TGCGCCAGCAGCTCGCAGGGGGCGGAGGAAAAACTGTTTTTT. Full variable domain (outside the CDR3, taken from reference TRBV5-1 and TRBJ1-4): KAGVTQTPRYLIKTRGQQVTLSCSPISGHRSVSWYQQTPGQGLQFLFEYFSETQRNKGNFPGRFSGRQFSNSRSEMNVSTLELGDSALYLCASSSQGAEEKLFFGSGTQLSVL.

J is TRBJ1-1 and V is TRBV3-1, with TRBD1 matching 7 bases. The germline V gene has CDR1 LGHDT and CDR2 YNNKEL (reference sequence). The CDR3 totals 14 residues. With V trimmed by 3 bases and J by 0 bases, 1 base remained unmatched. CDR3 sequence: CASSQTGMNTEAFF. DNA of the CDR3: TGTGCCAGCAGCCAGACAGGGATGAACACTGAAGCTTTCTTT.

The rearrangement links TRBV3-1 to TRBJ2-3; TRBD1 agrees at 9 bases. The J segment lost 5 bases and the V segment lost 6 bases, leaving 9 bases of the junction unmatched. This CDR3 spans 15 amino acids. CDR1 LGHDT and CDR2 YNNKEL come from the germline V gene (reference sequence). The CDR3 DNA is TGTGCCAGCAGGAACACAGGGGGCGCCGAAGATACGCAGTATTTT. Protein product: CASRNTGGAEDTQYF.

This clonotype has ten or more counts. The V and J genes are TRBV5-1 and TRBJ2-1; 7 positions match TRBD2. The CDR3 is 14 amino acids. V shed 7 bases, J shed 1 base, and the junction held 5 bases outside the gene matches. CDR1 and CDR2 (germline): SGHRS, YFSETQ. CDR3 DNA: TGCGCCAGCGGCCGGACTAGTTCCTACAATGAGCAGTTCTTC. It translates to CASGRTSSYNEQFF.

This clonotype was picked up many times. The rearrangement links TRBV4-3 to TRBJ2-7; D call uncertain. The CDR3 length is 15 residues. The V and J ends lost 4 bases and 0 bases respectively, with 13 bases between them. The germline V gene has CDR1 LGHNA and CDR2 YSLEER. The CDR3 coding sequence is TGCGCCAGCAGCCGCGAAGGACGGAGCTCCTACGAGCAGTACGTC. It codes for CASSREGRSSYEQYV.